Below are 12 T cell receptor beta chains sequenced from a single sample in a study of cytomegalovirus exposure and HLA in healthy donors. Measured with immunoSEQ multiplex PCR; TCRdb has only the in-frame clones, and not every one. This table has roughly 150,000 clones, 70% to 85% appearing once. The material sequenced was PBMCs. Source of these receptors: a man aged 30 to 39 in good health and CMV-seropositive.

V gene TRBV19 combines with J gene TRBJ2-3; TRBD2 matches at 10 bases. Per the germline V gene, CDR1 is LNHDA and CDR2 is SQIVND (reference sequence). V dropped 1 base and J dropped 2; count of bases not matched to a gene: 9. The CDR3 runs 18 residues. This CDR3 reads CASSIGSLAGALTDTQYF. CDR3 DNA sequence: TGTGCCAGTAGTATAGGGTCTCTAGCGGGAGCCCTCACAGATACGCAGTATTTT.

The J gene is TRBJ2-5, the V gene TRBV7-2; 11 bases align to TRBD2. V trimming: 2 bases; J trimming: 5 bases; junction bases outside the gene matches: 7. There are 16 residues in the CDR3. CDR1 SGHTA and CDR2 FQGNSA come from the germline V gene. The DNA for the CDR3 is TGTGCCAGCAGCTTAAATAGAGCTAGCGGGGGGGAGACCCAGTACTTC. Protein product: CASSLNRASGGETQYF.

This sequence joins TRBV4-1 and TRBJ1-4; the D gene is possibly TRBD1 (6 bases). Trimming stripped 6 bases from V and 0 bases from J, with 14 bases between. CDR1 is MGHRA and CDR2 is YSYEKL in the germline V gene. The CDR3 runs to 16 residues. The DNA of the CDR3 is TGCGCCAGCAGTCTCTTCTCAGGGGCAACTAATGAAAAACTGTTTTTT. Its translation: CASSLFSGATNEKLFF.

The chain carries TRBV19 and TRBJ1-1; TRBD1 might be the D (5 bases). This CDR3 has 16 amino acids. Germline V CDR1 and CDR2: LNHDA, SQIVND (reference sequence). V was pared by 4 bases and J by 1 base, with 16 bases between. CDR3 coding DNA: TGTGCCAGTAGTACGCATATTCGAACAGGGAACACTGAAGCTTTCTTT. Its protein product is CASSTHIRTGNTEAFF.

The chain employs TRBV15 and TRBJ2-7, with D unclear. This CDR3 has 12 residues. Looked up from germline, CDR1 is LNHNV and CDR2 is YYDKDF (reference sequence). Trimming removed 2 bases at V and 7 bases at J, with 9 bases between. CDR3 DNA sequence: TGTGCCACCAGCAGACTGGCGGAGGAGCAGTACTTC. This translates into CATSRLAEEQYF.

The CDR3 nucleotides read TGCGCCAGCAGCATCCTAGCGGCCACGACCGGGGAGCTGTTTTTT. Amino acids: CASSILAATTGELFF. The J gene is TRBJ2-2, the V gene TRBV5-1, with 7 nucleotides matching TRBD2. This CDR3 region has 15 residues. CDR1 is SGHRS and CDR2 is YFSETQ in the germline V gene. Trimming took 4 bases from V and 5 from J; bases not matched to a gene: 8.

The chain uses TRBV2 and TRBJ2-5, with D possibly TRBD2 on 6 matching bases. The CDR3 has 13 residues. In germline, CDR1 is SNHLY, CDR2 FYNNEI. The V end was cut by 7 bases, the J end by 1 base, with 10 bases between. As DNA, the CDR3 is TGTGCCAGCAAAGCGGGTACCCAAGAGACCCAGTACTTC. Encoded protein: CASKAGTQETQYF. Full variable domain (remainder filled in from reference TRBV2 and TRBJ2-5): EPEVTQTPSHQVTQMGQEVILRCVPISNHLYFYWYRQILGQKVEFLVSFYNNEISEKSEIFDDQFSVERPDGSNFTLKIRSTKLEDSAMYFCASKAGTQETQYFGPGTRLLVL.

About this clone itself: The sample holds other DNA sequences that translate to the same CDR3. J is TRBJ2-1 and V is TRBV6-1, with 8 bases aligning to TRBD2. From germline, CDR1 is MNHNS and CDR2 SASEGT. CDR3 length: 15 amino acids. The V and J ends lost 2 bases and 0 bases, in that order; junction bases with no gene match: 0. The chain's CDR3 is CASSETSGSYNEQFF. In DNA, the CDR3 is TGTGCCAGCAGTGAAACTAGCGGCTCCTACAATGAGCAGTTCTTC.

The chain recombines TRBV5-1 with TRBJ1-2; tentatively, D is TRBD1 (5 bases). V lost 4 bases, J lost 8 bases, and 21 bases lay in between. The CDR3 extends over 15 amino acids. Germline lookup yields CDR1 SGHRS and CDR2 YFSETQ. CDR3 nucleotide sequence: TGCGCCAGCAGCCCGGTGGCCGGGGGAAGGGGAGGCTACACCTTC. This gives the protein CASSPVAGGRGGYTF. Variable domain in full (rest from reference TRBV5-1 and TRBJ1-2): KAGVTQTPRYLIKTRGQQVTLSCSPISGHRSVSWYQQTPGQGLQFLFEYFSETQRNKGNFPGRFSGRQFSNSRSEMNVSTLELGDSALYLCASSPVAGGRGGYTFGSGTRLTVV.

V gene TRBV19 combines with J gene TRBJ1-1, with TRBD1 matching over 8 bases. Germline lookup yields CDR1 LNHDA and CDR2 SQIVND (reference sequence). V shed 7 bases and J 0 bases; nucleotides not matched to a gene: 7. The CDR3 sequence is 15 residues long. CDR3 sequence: CASKGQGEMNTEAFF. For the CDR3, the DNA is TGTGCCAGTAAAGGACAGGGAGAAATGAACACTGAAGCTTTCTTT.

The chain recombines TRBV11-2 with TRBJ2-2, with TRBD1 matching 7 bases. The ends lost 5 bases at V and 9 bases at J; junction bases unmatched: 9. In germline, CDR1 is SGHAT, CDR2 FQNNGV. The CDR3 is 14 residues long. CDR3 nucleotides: TGTGCCAGCAGCCCACGAAAGGGGGCCCGGGAGCTGTTTTTT. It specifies CASSPRKGARELFF. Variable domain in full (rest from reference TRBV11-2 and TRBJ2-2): EAGVAQSPRYKIIEKRQSVAFWCNPISGHATLYWYQQILGQGPKLLIQFQNNGVVDDSQLPKDRFSAERLKGVDSTLKIQPAKLEDSAVYLCASSPRKGARELFFGEGSRLTVL.

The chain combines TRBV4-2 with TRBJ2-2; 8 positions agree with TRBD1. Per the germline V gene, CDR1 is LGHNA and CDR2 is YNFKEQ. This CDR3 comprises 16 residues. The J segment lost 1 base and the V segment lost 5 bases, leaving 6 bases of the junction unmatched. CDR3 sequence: CASSSGQGKNTGELFF. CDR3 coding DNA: TGTGCCAGCAGCTCTGGACAGGGAAAGAACACCGGGGAGCTGTTTTTT.